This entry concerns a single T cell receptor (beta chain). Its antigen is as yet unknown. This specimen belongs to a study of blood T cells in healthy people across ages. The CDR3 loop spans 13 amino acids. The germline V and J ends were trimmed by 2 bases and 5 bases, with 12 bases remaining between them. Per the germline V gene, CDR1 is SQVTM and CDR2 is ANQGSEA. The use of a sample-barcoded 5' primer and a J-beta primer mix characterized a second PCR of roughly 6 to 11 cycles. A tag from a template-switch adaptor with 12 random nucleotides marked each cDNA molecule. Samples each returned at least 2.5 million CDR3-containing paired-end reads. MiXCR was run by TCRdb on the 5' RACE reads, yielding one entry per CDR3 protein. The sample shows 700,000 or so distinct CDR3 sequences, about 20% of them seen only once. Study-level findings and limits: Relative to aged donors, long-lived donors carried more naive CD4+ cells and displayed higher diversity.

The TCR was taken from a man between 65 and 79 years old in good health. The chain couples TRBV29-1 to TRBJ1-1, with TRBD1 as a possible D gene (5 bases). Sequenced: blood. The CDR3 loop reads CSVERGVGTEAFF. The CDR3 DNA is TGCAGCGTTGAAAGAGGGGTGGGGACTGAAGCTTTCTTT. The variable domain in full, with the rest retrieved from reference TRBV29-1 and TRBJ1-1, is SAVISQKPSRDICQRGTSLTIQCQVDSQVTMMFWYRQQPGQSLTLIATANQGSEATYESGFVIDKFPISRPNLTFSTLTVSNMSPEDSSIYLCSVERGVGTEAFFGQGTRLTVV.